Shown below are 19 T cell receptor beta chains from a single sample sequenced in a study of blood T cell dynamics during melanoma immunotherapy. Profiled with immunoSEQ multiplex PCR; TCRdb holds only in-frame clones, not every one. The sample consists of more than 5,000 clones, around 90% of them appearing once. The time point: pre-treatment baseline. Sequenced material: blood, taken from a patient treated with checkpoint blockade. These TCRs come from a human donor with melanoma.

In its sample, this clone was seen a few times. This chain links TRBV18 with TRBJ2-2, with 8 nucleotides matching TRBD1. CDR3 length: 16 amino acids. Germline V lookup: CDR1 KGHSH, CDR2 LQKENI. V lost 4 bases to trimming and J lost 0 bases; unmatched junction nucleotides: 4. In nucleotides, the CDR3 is TGTGCCAGCTCACGTGGACAGGGATCGAACACCGGGGAGCTGTTTTTT. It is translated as CASSRGQGSNTGELFF.

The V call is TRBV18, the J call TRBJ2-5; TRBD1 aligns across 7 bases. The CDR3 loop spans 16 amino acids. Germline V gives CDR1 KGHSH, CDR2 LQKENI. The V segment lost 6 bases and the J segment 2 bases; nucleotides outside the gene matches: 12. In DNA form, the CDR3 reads TGTGCCAGCTCGCTTAACCCGGGACAGCAGCAAGAGACCCAGTACTTC. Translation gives CASSLNPGQQQETQYF.

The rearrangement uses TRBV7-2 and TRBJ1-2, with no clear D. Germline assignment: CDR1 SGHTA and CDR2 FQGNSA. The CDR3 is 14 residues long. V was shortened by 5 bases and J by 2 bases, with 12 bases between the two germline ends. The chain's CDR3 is CASSHNRANYGYTF. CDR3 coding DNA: TGTGCCAGCAGCCACAACAGAGCCAACTATGGCTACACCTTC.

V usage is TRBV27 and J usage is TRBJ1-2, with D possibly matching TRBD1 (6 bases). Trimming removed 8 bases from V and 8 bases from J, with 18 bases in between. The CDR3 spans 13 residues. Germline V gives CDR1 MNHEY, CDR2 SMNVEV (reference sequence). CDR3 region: CASGLQGLGGYTF. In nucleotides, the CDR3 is TGTGCCAGCGGCCTACAGGGTTTAGGCGGCTACACCTTC.

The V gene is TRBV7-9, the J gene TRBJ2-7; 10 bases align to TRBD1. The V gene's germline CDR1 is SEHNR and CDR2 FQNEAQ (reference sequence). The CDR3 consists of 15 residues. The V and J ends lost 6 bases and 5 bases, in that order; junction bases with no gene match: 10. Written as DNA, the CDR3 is TGTGCCAGCAGAAGAACTCGGGACAGGGGTGACGAGCAGTACTTC. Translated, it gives CASRRTRDRGDEQYF. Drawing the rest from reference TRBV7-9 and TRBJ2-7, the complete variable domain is DTGVSQNPRHKITKRGQNVTFRCDPISEHNRLYWYRQTLGQGPEFLTYFQNEAQLEKSRLLSDRFSAERPKGSFSTLEIQRTEQGDSAMYLCASRRTRDRGDEQYFGPGTRLTVT.

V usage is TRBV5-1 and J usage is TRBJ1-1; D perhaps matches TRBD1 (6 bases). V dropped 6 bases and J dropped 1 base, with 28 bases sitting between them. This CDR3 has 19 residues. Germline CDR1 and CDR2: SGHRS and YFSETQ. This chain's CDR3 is CASTLSLRGHREGNTEAFF. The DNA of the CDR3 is TGCGCCAGCACACTAAGTCTCCGGGGACACCGAGAAGGGAACACTGAAGCTTTCTTT.

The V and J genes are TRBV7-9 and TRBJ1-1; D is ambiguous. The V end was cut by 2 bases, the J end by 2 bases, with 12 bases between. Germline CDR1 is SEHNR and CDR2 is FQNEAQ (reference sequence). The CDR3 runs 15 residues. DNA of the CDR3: TGTGCCAGCAGCTTAATGGCAACACTCAACACTGAAGCTTTCTTT. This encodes CASSLMATLNTEAFF.

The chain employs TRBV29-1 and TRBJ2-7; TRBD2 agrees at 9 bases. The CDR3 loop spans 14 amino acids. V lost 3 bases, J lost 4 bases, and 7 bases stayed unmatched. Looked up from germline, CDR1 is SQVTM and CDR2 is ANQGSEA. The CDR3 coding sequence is TGCAGCGTTGAGATAGCGGGAGAGATTTACGAGCAGTACTTC. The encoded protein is CSVEIAGEIYEQYF.

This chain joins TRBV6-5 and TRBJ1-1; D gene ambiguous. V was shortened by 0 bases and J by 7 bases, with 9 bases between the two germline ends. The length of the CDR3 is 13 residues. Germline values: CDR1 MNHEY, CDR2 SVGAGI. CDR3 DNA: TGTGCCAGCAGTTACTCGAGGGCGTATGAAGCTTTCTTT. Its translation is CASSYSRAYEAFF.

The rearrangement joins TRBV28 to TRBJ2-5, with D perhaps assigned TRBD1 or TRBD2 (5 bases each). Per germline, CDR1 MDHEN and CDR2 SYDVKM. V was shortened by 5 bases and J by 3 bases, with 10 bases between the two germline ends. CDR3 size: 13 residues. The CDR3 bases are TGTGCCAGCAGTCCCGGGACGGAAGAGACCCAGTACTTC. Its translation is CASSPGTEETQYF. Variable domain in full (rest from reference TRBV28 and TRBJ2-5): DVKVTQSSRYLVKRTGEKVFLECVQDMDHENMFWYRQDPGLGLRLIYFSYDVKMKEKGDIPEGYSVSREKKERFSLILESASTNQTSMYLCASSPGTEETQYFGPGTRLLVL.

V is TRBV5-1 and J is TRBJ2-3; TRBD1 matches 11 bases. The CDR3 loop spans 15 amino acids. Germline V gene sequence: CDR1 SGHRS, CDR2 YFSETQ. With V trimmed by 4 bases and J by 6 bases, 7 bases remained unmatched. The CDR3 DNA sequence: TGCGCCAGCAGCCAGACCGGGACAGGGGGGGATACGCAGTATTTT. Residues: CASSQTGTGGDTQYF.

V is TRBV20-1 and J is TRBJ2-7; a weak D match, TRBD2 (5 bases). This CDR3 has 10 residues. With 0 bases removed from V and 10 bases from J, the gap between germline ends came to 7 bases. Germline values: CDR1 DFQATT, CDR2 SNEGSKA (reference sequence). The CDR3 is CSARDGIQYF. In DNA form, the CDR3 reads TGCAGTGCTAGAGACGGGATTCAGTACTTC.

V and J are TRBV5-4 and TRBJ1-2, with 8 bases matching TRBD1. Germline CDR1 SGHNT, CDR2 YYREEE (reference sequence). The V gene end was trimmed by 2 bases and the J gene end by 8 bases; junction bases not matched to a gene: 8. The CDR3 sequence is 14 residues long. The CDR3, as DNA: TGTGCCAGCAGCTTAAGGCGTGGACAGGGCGGCTACACCTTC. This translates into CASSLRRGQGGYTF.

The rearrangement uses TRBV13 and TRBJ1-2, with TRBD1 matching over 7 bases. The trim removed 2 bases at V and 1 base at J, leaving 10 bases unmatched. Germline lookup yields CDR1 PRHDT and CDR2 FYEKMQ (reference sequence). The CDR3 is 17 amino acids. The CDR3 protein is CASSLSPTGPLNYGYTF. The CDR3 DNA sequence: TGTGCCAGCAGCTTATCCCCGACAGGGCCTCTTAACTATGGCTACACCTTC.

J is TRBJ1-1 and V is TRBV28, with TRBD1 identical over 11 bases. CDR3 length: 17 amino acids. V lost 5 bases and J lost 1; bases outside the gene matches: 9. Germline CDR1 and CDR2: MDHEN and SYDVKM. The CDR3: CASSPPEGTGGNTEAFF. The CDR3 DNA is TGTGCCAGCAGTCCCCCTGAGGGGACAGGGGGGAACACTGAAGCTTTCTTT. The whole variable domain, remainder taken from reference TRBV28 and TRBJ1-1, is DVKVTQSSRYLVKRTGEKVFLECVQDMDHENMFWYRQDPGLGLRLIYFSYDVKMKEKGDIPEGYSVSREKKERFSLILESASTNQTSMYLCASSPPEGTGGNTEAFFGQGTRLTVV.

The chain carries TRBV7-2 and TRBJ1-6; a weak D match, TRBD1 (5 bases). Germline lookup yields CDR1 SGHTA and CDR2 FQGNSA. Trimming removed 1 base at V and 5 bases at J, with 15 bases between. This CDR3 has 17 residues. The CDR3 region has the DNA TGTGCCAGCAGCTTAGAGTTATCGACAGCAAATAATTCACCCCTCCACTTT. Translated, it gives CASSLELSTANNSPLHF.

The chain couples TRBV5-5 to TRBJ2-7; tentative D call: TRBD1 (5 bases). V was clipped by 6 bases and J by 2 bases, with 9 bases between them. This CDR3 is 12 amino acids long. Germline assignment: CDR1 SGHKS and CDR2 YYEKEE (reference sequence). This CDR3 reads CASTAGTYEQYF. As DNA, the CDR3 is TGTGCCAGCACGGCAGGGACCTACGAGCAGTACTTC.

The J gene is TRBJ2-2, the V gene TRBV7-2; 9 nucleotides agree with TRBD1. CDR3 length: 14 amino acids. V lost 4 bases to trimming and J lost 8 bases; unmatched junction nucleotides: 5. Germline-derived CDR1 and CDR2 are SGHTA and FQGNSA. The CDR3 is CASSSTGGPGELFF. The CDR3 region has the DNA TGTGCCAGCAGCTCCACAGGGGGCCCTGGGGAGCTGTTTTTT.

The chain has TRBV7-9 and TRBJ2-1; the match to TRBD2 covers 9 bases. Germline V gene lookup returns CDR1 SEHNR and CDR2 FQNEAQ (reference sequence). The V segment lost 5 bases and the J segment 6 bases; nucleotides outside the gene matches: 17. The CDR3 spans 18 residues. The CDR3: CASSQKRRIAGVVNEQFF. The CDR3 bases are TGTGCCAGCAGCCAAAAACGGCGGATAGCGGGAGTCGTCAATGAGCAGTTCTTC.